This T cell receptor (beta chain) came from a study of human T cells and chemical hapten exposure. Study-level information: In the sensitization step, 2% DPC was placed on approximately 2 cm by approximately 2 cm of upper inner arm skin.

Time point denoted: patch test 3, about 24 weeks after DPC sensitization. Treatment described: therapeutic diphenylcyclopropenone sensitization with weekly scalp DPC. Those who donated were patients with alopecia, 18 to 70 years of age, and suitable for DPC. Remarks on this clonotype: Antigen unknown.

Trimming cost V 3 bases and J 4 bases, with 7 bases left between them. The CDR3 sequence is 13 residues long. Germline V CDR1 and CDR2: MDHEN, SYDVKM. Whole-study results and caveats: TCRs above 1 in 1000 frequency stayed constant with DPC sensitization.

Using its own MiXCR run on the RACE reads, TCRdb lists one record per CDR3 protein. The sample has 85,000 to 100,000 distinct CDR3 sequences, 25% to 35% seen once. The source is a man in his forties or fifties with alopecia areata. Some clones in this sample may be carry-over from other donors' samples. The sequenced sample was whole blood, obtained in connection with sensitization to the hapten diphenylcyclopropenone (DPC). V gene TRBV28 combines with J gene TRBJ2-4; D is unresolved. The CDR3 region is CASSLPVKNIQYF. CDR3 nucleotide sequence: TGTGCCAGCAGTTTGCCCGTGAAAAACATTCAGTACTTC.